The present entry profiles one TCR beta chain with its context. Its antigen remains unidentified. This specimen belongs to a study of PD-1 blockade in classical Hodgkin lymphoma. Study-level points and caveats: Newly diagnosed and completely responding patients shared comparable baseline diversity. A reduction in baseline TCR diversity was reportedly seen in newly diagnosed patients relative to healthy donors. The study found that TCR diversity rose significantly by C4D1 in CD4+ but not CD8+ cells.

This table comes from immunoSEQ multiplex PCR, and its TCRdb copy is limited to in-frame clones, with some not included. This sample yields roughly 25,000 clones, of which roughly 78% are seen a single time; around 10% belongs to the top ten. CDR3 size: 13 residues. Germline assignment: CDR1 LNHDA and CDR2 SQIVND (reference sequence). V gave up 9 bases and J gave up 4 bases; unmatched junction bases: 7. Exposure to brentuximab vedotin varied, and each patient had relapsed following autologous stem cell transplantation. The J gene is TRBJ1-1, the V gene TRBV19; 8 bases align to TRBD1. The source is a human donor with classical Hodgkin lymphoma. The material sequenced was peripheral blood mononuclear cells (PBMCs), taken before the second cycle of nivolumab. CDR3 sequence: CASRTGRVTEAFF. CDR3 coding DNA: TGTGCCAGCCGGACAGGGCGGGTCACTGAAGCTTTCTTT.